One sample yielded the 3 T cell receptor beta chains listed below, sequenced in a study of cytomegalovirus exposure and HLA in healthy donors. Profiling relied on immunoSEQ multiplex PCR, and the TCRdb table lists in-frame clones only, not all of them. Here the sample spans some 150,000 clones, 91% being singletons. Material: PBMCs. The source is a man aged 18 to 29 in good health and CMV-seronegative.

The chain recombines TRBV19 with TRBJ2-7, with 9 bases matching TRBD1. Trimming cost V 5 bases and J 4 bases; bases outside gene matches: 9. The CDR3 loop spans 15 amino acids. Germline V lookup: CDR1 LNHDA, CDR2 SQIVND (reference sequence). CDR3 DNA sequence: TGTGCCAGTAGTGCAGGACAGGGGAGAACTTACGAGCAGTACGTC. Translated: CASSAGQGRTYEQYV.

The J gene is TRBJ2-5, the V gene TRBV7-9, with D possibly being TRBD2 (6 bases). The germline V gene encodes CDR1 SEHNR and CDR2 FQNEAQ (reference sequence). Deletions cut 8 bases from V and 5 bases from J, with 21 bases between. The CDR3 is 15 amino acids. The CDR3 loop reads CASGRSGPARETQYF. For the CDR3, the DNA is TGTGCCAGCGGGCGCAGCGGGCCAGCGAGGGAGACCCAGTACTTC. Complete variable domain (other parts from reference TRBV7-9 and TRBJ2-5): DTGVSQNPRHKITKRGQNVTFRCDPISEHNRLYWYRQTLGQGPEFLTYFQNEAQLEKSRLLSDRFSAERPKGSFSTLEIQRTEQGDSAMYLCASGRSGPARETQYFGPGTRLLVL.

The genes are TRBV9 and TRBJ2-4; D gene uncertain. Trimming shortened V by 0 bases and J by 4 bases, and 11 bases separated the two germline ends. From germline, CDR1 is SGDLS and CDR2 YYNGEE. This CDR3 region has 15 residues. The CDR3 DNA reads TGTGCCAGCAGCGTAGATCGGTCCACTAAAAACATTCAGTACTTC. It encodes CASSVDRSTKNIQYF.